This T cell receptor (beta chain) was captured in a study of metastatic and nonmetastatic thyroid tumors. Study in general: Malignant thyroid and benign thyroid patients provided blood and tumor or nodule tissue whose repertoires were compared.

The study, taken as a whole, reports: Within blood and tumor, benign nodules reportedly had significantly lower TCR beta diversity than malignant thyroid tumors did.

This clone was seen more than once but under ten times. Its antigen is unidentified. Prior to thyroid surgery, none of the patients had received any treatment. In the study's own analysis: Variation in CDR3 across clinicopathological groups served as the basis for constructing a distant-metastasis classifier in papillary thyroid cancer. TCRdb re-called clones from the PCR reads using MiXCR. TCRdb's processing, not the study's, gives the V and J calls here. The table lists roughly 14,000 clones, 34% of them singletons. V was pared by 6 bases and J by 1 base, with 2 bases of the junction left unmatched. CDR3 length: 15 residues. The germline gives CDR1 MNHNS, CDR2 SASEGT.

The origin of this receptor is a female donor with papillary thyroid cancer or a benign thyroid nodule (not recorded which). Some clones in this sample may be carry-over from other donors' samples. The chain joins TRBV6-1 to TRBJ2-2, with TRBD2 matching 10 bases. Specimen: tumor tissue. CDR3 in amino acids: CASSRTSGNTGELFF. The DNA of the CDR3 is TGTGCCAGCAGCCGGACTAGCGGGAACACCGGGGAGCTGTTTTTT.